The 29 T cell receptor beta chains reported below all come from one sample, sequenced in a study of blood T cell repertoires in COVID-19. Profiling relied on immunoSEQ multiplex PCR, and the TCRdb table lists in-frame clones only, not all of them. Among more than 85,000 clones listed, 81% were seen once. The material sequenced was peripheral blood. These TCRs come from a woman aged 70-85 years with acute or convalescent COVID-19.

The genes are TRBV6-2 or TRBV6-3 and TRBJ2-1, with D possibly being TRBD2 (5 bases). The CDR3 runs to 14 residues. The V end lost 0 bases, the J end lost 5 bases, and 8 bases lay between the germline ends. Germline-derived CDR1 and CDR2 are MNHEY and SVGEGT. The CDR3 region is CASSYSDGDNEQFF. CDR3 sequence (DNA): TGTGCCAGCAGTTACTCGGACGGGGACAATGAGCAGTTCTTC.

The rearrangement joins TRBV5-1 to TRBJ2-2; 7 nucleotides align to TRBD1. V trimming: 0 bases; J trimming: 0 bases; junction bases outside the gene matches: 2. CDR1 and CDR2 from the germline V gene are SGHRS and YFSETQ. The CDR3 runs 16 residues. CDR3 loop: CASSLEGTANTGELFF. In nucleotides, the CDR3 is TGCGCCAGCAGCTTGGAGGGGACAGCGAACACCGGGGAGCTGTTTTTT.

The chain recombines TRBV30 with TRBJ1-6; 9 bases match TRBD1. CDR3 size: 16 residues. J gave up 6 bases and V 3 bases, and 9 bases lay outside the gene matches. The germline gives CDR1 GTSNPN, CDR2 SVGIG (reference sequence). DNA for the CDR3: TGTGCCTGGAGAACCGGGACAGGGCCTCGTAATTCACCCCTCCACTTT. This codes for CAWRTGTGPRNSPLHF.

V usage is TRBV3-1 (or the pseudogene TRBV3-2) and J usage is TRBJ1-2; 7 nucleotides line up with TRBD1. CDR1 is LGHDT, CDR2 YNNKEL, per germline (reference sequence). J was trimmed by 8 bases and V by 3 bases; bases with no gene match: 6. The CDR3 sequence is 13 residues long. The CDR3 DNA follows: TGTGCCAGCAGCCATCTCACAGGGGACGGCTACACCTTC. Translated: CASSHLTGDGYTF.

The sample holds a few counts of this clone. The V and J genes are TRBV5-1 and TRBJ2-7; 8 positions match TRBD1. Germline assignment: CDR1 SGHRS and CDR2 YFSETQ. Trimming at V came to 2 bases and at J to 2 bases, leaving 3 bases not matched to a gene. This CDR3 is built from 14 residues. CDR3 sequence: CASSFTGGAYEQYF. The CDR3 DNA sequence: TGCGCCAGCAGCTTTACAGGGGGTGCCTACGAGCAGTACTTC.

The chain joins TRBV3-1 (or the pseudogene TRBV3-2) to TRBJ1-5; a weak D match, TRBD1 (5 bases). The germline gives CDR1 LGHDT, CDR2 YNNKEL (reference sequence). The V end lost 0 bases, the J end lost 6 bases, and 9 bases lay between the germline ends. The CDR3 totals 14 residues. The CDR3 DNA is TGTGCCAGCAGCCAAGATAGCGGGGGTCAGCCCCAGCATTTT. This sequence encodes CASSQDSGGQPQHF.

The chain has TRBV4-3 and TRBJ1-2; TRBD1 aligns across 9 bases. V shed 3 bases, J shed 4 bases, and the junction held 3 bases outside the gene matches. CDR1 is LGHNA and CDR2 is YSLEER in the germline V gene. CDR3 length: 14 residues. Written as DNA, the CDR3 is TGCGCCAGCAGCCAGGGACAGGGCCGCTATGGCTACACCTTC. Translated: CASSQGQGRYGYTF.

V usage is TRBV9 and J usage is TRBJ2-1, with 7 bases that match TRBD2. From germline, CDR1 is SGDLS and CDR2 YYNGEE. The junction had 8 bases not matched to a gene; V was cut back by 4 bases and J by 7 bases. The CDR3 is 14 residues long. CDR3 region: CASSPWTGGNEQFF. In DNA form, the CDR3 reads TGTGCCAGCAGCCCCTGGACCGGGGGGAATGAGCAGTTCTTC.

The chain is built from TRBV13 and TRBJ2-2, with TRBD1 as a possible D gene (6 bases). Trimming stripped 5 bases from V and 6 bases from J, with 13 bases between. The length of the CDR3 is 14 residues. Per germline, CDR1 PRHDT and CDR2 FYEKMQ (reference sequence). CDR3 loop: CASSPTGQPGELFF. The CDR3 region has the DNA TGTGCCAGCAGCCCTACTGGACAGCCCGGGGAGCTGTTTTTT.

The genes are TRBV4-1 and TRBJ2-2; D unclear. Looked up from germline, CDR1 is MGHRA and CDR2 is YSYEKL. V was clipped by 5 bases and J by 5 bases, with 9 bases between them. This CDR3 is 13 amino acids long. In DNA form, the CDR3 reads TGCGCCAGCAGCTATCGTAGTACCGGGGAGCTGTTTTTT. Translation: CASSYRSTGELFF.

The chain joins TRBV27 to TRBJ1-1; 10 nucleotides agree with TRBD1. This CDR3 is 16 amino acids long. The germline V gene has CDR1 MNHEY and CDR2 SMNVEV (reference sequence). V shed 10 bases and J 0 bases; nucleotides not matched to a gene: 11. CDR3 loop: CATSGQGNLMNTEAFF. The CDR3 DNA reads TGTGCCACTTCGGGACAGGGGAACTTGATGAACACTGAAGCTTTCTTT.

The rearrangement links TRBV7-9 to TRBJ1-2, with 8 bases matching TRBD1. This CDR3 region has 14 residues. Looked up from germline, CDR1 is SEHNR and CDR2 is FQNEAQ (reference sequence). The V and J ends lost 5 bases and 4 bases, in that order; junction bases with no gene match: 6. CDR3 bases: TGTGCCAGCAGCCTTGACAGGGGTCCCTATGGCTACACCTTC. Translating it yields CASSLDRGPYGYTF.

The rearrangement uses TRBV4-3 and TRBJ2-3; 10 nucleotides align to TRBD1. V was pared by 1 base and J by 3 bases, with 13 bases of the junction left unmatched. The CDR3 covers 19 residues. CDR1 and CDR2 (germline): LGHNA, YSLEER. CDR3 bases: TGCGCCAGCAGCCAAGGAGGTGGCGGGACAGGGGTATGGACAGATACGCAGTATTTT. Amino acid sequence: CASSQGGGGTGVWTDTQYF.

This sequence joins TRBV11-2 and TRBJ1-1; 8 nucleotides agree with TRBD1. This CDR3 spans 14 amino acids. The germline V gene encodes CDR1 SGHAT and CDR2 FQNNGV. J gave up 3 bases and V 5 bases, and 5 bases lay outside the gene matches. CDR3 protein: CASSARTGYTEAFF. In DNA form, the CDR3 reads TGTGCCAGCAGCGCTCGGACAGGGTACACTGAAGCTTTCTTT.

The chain links TRBV5-4 to TRBJ2-3; D remains ambiguous. Germline V CDR1 and CDR2: SGHNT, YYREEE (reference sequence). There are 14 residues in the CDR3. Between the trimmed V and J ends, which lost 4 bases and 3 bases, there was a span of 12 bases. The CDR3 loop is CASSISVVTDTQYF. DNA of the CDR3: TGTGCCAGCAGCATCTCAGTTGTAACAGATACGCAGTATTTT.

The chain combines TRBV10-3 with TRBJ2-1, with 9 bases aligning to TRBD2. This CDR3 has 15 amino acids. Germline V gene data show CDR1 as ENHRY and CDR2 as SYGVKD. V gave up 8 bases and J gave up 7 bases; unmatched junction bases: 12. CDR3 in DNA: TGTGCCATCGGGAGTAGCGGGAGAGGTGGGAATGAGCAGTTCTTC. Translation gives CAIGSSGRGGNEQFF.

The chain joins TRBV5-5 to TRBJ1-1; no definite D call. This CDR3 comprises 13 residues. Trimming left V 2 bases short and J 3 bases short, with 8 bases between. Germline V gene lookup returns CDR1 SGHKS and CDR2 YYEKEE (reference sequence). CDR3 loop: CASSLGGHTEAFF. The CDR3 DNA reads as TGTGCCAGCAGCTTAGGAGGGCACACTGAAGCTTTCTTT.

The chain uses TRBV28 and TRBJ2-5, with D possibly TRBD2 on 7 matching bases. From germline, CDR1 is MDHEN and CDR2 SYDVKM. V was clipped by 5 bases and J by 5 bases, with 21 bases between them. This CDR3 is built from 16 residues. The CDR3, as DNA: TGTGCCAGCAGTCCCACTGGGAGGGGGAGTGTGGAGACCCAGTACTTC. Translating it yields CASSPTGRGSVETQYF.

The chain links TRBV5-4 to TRBJ2-2; 9 positions match TRBD1. The junction had 1 base not matched to a gene; V was cut back by 2 bases and J by 5 bases. The CDR3 runs to 14 residues. Germline V gene sequence: CDR1 SGHNT, CDR2 YYREEE (reference sequence). CDR3 residues: CASSLGTGTGELFF. The CDR3 DNA reads as TGTGCCAGCAGCTTAGGGACAGGGACCGGGGAGCTGTTTTTT.

CDR3 nucleotides: TGTGCCAGCAGTTACCCCGGGACACTTAGCTCCTACGAGCAGTACTTC. Protein product: CASSYPGTLSSYEQYF. The chain combines TRBV6-2 or TRBV6-3 with TRBJ2-7; D is possibly TRBD1 (6 bases). The CDR3 length is 16 residues. The V end was cut by 2 bases, the J end by 0 bases, with 14 bases between. From germline, CDR1 is MNHEY and CDR2 SVGEGT.

The chain employs TRBV6-4 and TRBJ1-3; D gene uncertain. The V end lost 2 bases, the J end lost 0 bases, and 11 bases lay between the germline ends. Germline CDR1 reads MRHNA; CDR2 reads SNTAGT. The CDR3 covers 16 residues. The CDR3 nucleotides read TGTGCCAGCAGTGACGGCAGGAAACTCTCTGGAAACACCATATATTTT. Protein sequence: CASSDGRKLSGNTIYF.

This clone is a singleton in its sample. The chain links TRBV27 to TRBJ1-1; D remains unclear. Looked up from germline, CDR1 is MNHEY and CDR2 is SMNVEV (reference sequence). V dropped 5 bases and J dropped 0 bases, with 13 bases sitting between them. The CDR3 runs to 15 residues. In DNA form, the CDR3 reads TGTGCCAGCAGTCAGTACAGCAACCTGAACACTGAAGCTTTCTTT. It is translated as CASSQYSNLNTEAFF.

The rearrangement uses TRBV11-2 and TRBJ2-5; D may be TRBD1 (6 bases). Deletions cut 1 base from V and 4 bases from J, with 10 bases between. The germline CDR1 and CDR2 sequences are SGHAT and FQNNGV. This CDR3 contains 14 residues. The CDR3 here is CASSLASRGETQYF. As DNA, the CDR3 is TGTGCCAGCAGCTTAGCGTCCAGGGGAGAGACCCAGTACTTC.

This clone was counted a single time. CDR3 in DNA: TGTGCCAGCAGGGTCCGGGACTCAAGAAAGGGTGAAGCTTTCTTT. It translates to CASRVRDSRKGEAFF. The chain combines TRBV2 with TRBJ1-1; D may be TRBD1 (5 bases). The CDR3 is made up of 15 amino acids. V lost 6 bases and J 7 bases, leaving 21 bases between the germline ends. Germline V lookup: CDR1 SNHLY, CDR2 FYNNEI.

The CDR3 spells CASSQDWRQGQNNEQFF. In DNA, the CDR3 is TGCGCCAGCAGCCAAGATTGGAGACAGGGCCAGAACAATGAGCAGTTCTTC. This rearrangement joins TRBV4-1 to TRBJ2-1; TRBD1 aligns across 7 bases. CDR1 MGHRA and CDR2 YSYEKL come from the germline V gene. This CDR3 has 17 amino acids. V gave up 0 bases and J gave up 5 bases; unmatched junction bases: 10.

The gene calls are TRBV11-2 and TRBJ2-3; no clear D gene. Per germline, CDR1 SGHAT and CDR2 FQNNGV. The CDR3 has 13 residues. The ends were cut back, 7 bases at V and 1 base at J, with 9 bases in the middle. DNA of the CDR3: TGTGCCAGCACCCCCCCGGGCACAGATACGCAGTATTTT. Encoded protein: CASTPPGTDTQYF.

The chain has TRBV29-1 and TRBJ1-2; 8 positions match TRBD1. Trimming took 3 bases from V and 3 from J; bases not matched to a gene: 3. The CDR3 length is 13 residues. Germline CDR1 is SQVTM and CDR2 is ANQGSEA. In DNA, the CDR3 is TGCAGCGTTGAGACAGGGGATTACTATGGCTACACCTTC. The encoded protein is CSVETGDYYGYTF.

CDR3 in DNA: TGTGCCAGCAGCCGAAAGTCCCGGACAGGGGGATTTGGCTACACCTTC. Protein: CASSRKSRTGGFGYTF. The rearrangement joins TRBV5-4 to TRBJ1-2; 10 bases align to TRBD1. J was trimmed by 7 bases and V by 4 bases; bases with no gene match: 13. Germline V gene sequence: CDR1 SGHNT, CDR2 YYREEE (reference sequence). CDR3 length equals 16 residues.

The chain recombines TRBV5-1 with TRBJ2-2, with 7 positions matching TRBD1. Losses at the gene ends were 6 bases for V and 4 bases for J; bases not matched to a gene: 3. The CDR3 runs 13 residues. Germline V gives CDR1 SGHRS, CDR2 YFSETQ. The CDR3 spells CASNGQVTGELFF. Written as DNA, the CDR3 is TGCGCCAGCAATGGACAGGTCACCGGGGAGCTGTTTTTT. The full variable domain, rest sourced from reference TRBV5-1 and TRBJ2-2, is KAGVTQTPRYLIKTRGQQVTLSCSPISGHRSVSWYQQTPGQGLQFLFEYFSETQRNKGNFPGRFSGRQFSNSRSEMNVSTLELGDSALYLCASNGQVTGELFFGEGSRLTVL.